These 4 T cell receptor beta chains came from one sample sequenced in a study of blood T cells in healthy people across ages. A J-beta primer mix and a sample-barcoded 5' primer were used in a second PCR of about 7 to 12 cycles. TCRdb reprocessed the 5' RACE reads via MiXCR and lists one record per CDR3 protein. The sample gives over 500,000 distinct CDR3 sequences, about 50% of which show up once; roughly 14% is in the top ten. Material for sequencing was blood. The receptors stem from a woman older than 75 in good health.

This clonotype was counted only a few times. CDR3 sequence (DNA): TGCAGTGAAGAGGGACTAGGGGACTACGAGCAGTACTTC. Translated, it gives CSEEGLGDYEQYF. V usage is TRBV20-1 and J usage is TRBJ2-7, with 8 bases that match TRBD2. Unmatched junction bases numbered 8, after V lost 7 bases and J lost 3 bases. The CDR3 spans 13 residues. CDR1 DFQATT and CDR2 SNEGSKA come from the germline V gene (reference sequence).

The chain uses TRBV3-1 and TRBJ2-5; 8 bases match TRBD2. Per germline, CDR1 LGHDT and CDR2 YNNKEL (reference sequence). V was clipped by 1 base and J by 1 base; unmatched bases: 14. This CDR3 spans 19 amino acids. DNA of the CDR3: TGTGCCAGCAGCCAAGGGTCATTCGGCGGGGGGCCACTCCAAGAGACCCAGTACTTC. This translates into CASSQGSFGGGPLQETQYF.

The chain is built from TRBV7-3 and TRBJ2-7; D uncertain. This CDR3 has 13 amino acids. CDR1 and CDR2 (germline): SGHTA, FQGTGA. Trimming left V 5 bases short and J 4 bases short, with 12 bases between. CDR3 in DNA: TGTGCCAGCAGCGTAAACCCGGGTTACGAGCAGTACTTC. Protein sequence: CASSVNPGYEQYF.

This clonotype has a handful of counts. The chain combines TRBV2 with TRBJ2-5; tentative D call: TRBD2 (6 bases). From germline, CDR1 is SNHLY and CDR2 FYNNEI. The CDR3 loop spans 13 amino acids. Trimming stripped 7 bases from V and 11 bases from J, with 20 bases between. The CDR3 region is CASKSGSGGEQYF. CDR3 in DNA: TGTGCCAGCAAATCAGGGTCCGGGGGTGAGCAGTACTTC.